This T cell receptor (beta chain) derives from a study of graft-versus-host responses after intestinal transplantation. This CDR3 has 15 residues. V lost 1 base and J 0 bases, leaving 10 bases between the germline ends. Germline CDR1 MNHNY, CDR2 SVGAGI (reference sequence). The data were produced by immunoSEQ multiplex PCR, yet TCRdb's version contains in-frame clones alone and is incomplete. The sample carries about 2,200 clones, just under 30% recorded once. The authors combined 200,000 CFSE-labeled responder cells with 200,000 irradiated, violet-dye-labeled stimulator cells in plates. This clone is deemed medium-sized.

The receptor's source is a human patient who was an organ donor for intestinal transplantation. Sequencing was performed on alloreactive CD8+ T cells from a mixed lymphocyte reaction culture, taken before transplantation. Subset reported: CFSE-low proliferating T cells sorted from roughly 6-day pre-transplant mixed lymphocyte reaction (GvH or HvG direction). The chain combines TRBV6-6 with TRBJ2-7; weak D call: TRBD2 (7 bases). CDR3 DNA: TGTGCCAGCAGTTACTTGGCGGGGGCCTCCTACGAGCAGTACTTC. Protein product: CASSYLAGASYEQYF.